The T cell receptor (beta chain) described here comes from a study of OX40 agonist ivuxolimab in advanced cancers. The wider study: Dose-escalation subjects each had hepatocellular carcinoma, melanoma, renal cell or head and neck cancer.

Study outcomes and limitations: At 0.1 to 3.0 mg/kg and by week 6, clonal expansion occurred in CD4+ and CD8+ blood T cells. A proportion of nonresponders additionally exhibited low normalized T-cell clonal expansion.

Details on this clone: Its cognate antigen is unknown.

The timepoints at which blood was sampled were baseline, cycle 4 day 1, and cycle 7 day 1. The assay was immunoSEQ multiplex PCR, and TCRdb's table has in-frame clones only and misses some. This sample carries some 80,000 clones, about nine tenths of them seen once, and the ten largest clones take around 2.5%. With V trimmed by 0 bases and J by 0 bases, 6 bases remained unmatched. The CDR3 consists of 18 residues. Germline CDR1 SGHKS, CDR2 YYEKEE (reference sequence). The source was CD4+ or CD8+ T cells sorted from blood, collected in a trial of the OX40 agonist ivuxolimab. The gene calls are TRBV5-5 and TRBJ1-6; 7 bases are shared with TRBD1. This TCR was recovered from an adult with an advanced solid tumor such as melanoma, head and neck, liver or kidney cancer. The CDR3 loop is CASSLASTGSSYNSPLHF. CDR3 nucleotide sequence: TGTGCCAGCAGCTTGGCCTCGACAGGGAGCTCCTATAATTCACCCCTCCACTTT.